A selection of T cell receptor beta chains follows, all from one sample in a study of T cells in Graves' hyperthyroidism and ophthalmopathy. From the multiplex PCR reads, TCRdb called clonotypes with MiXCR, one entry per CDR3 protein. The data hold around 520,000 distinct CDR3 sequences, with roughly 15% observed a single time. Sequencing used blood. These TCRs come from a woman between 40 and 55 years old with Graves' hyperthyroidism. The CDR3 runs from the conserved cysteine through the conserved F or W. A D gene is named only where the DNA matches it firmly. Clone sizes are given selectively: once, few, many, or a class where the clone is expanded.

cdr3_aa cdr3_nt v_call clone_size d_call j_call
CASSVDQANTGELFF TGTGCCAGCAGCGTAGACCAGGCGAACACCGGGGAGCTGTTTTTT TRBV9 many . TRBJ2-2
CASSPTGTGRGQPQHF TGTGCCAGCAGTCCTACCGGGACAGGAAGGGGCCAGCCCCAGCATTTT TRBV12-3/TRBV12-4 many TRBD1 TRBJ1-5
CASSLEVGNTEAFF TGCGCCAGCAGCTTGGAGGTAGGGAACACTGAAGCTTTCTTT TRBV5-1 . . TRBJ1-1
CASSARDRGSYEQYF TGTGCCAGCAGCGCCCGGGACAGGGGTTCCTACGAGCAGTACTTC TRBV7-9 many TRBD1 TRBJ2-7
CASSPPGDYRAFF TGTGCCAGCAGCCCGCCGGGCGATTATAGGGCTTTCTTT TRBV13 many . TRBJ1-1
CASSIPGQQNTEAFF TGTGCCAGTAGTATCCCGGGACAGCAGAACACTGAAGCTTTCTTT TRBV19 few TRBD1 TRBJ1-1
CASSFTGNEQFF TGTGCCAGCAGTTTCACGGGAAATGAGCAGTTCTTC TRBV27 many . TRBJ2-1
CASSYLGSLAETQYF TGTGCCAGCAGTTATTTGGGCAGCTTGGCAGAGACCCAGTACTTC TRBV28 many . TRBJ2-5
CASAPGGTYEQYF TGTGCCAGCGCGCCAGGGGGAACCTACGAGCAGTACTTC TRBV28 many TRBD1 TRBJ2-7
CARSPGQGWEQYF TGTGCCAGAAGCCCGGGACAGGGGTGGGAGCAGTACTTC TRBV2 many TRBD1 TRBJ2-7
CASSTSGHSYNEQFF TGTGCCAGCAGCACTAGCGGCCACTCCTACAATGAGCAGTTCTTC TRBV12-3/TRBV12-4 . TRBD2 TRBJ2-1
CASSRDRVGTEAFF TGTGCCAGCAGCCGCGACAGGGTGGGCACTGAAGCTTTCTTT TRBV12-3/TRBV12-4 many TRBD1 TRBJ1-1
CASSPGGGAGGPHEQFF TGCGCCAGCAGCCCGGGAGGGGGAGCGGGAGGGCCCCATGAGCAGTTCTTC TRBV5-1 many TRBD2 TRBJ2-1
CASSPGVAAYEQYF TGTGCCAGCAGCCCGGGGGTAGCGGCTTACGAGCAGTACTTC TRBV7-2 many . TRBJ2-7
CAVTLTGGDYEQYF TGTGCCGTCACCTTGACAGGGGGCGATTACGAGCAGTACTTC TRBV6-1 . TRBD1 TRBJ2-7
CASSQDGAGNSYNEQFF TGCGCCAGCAGCCAAGATGGGGCGGGAAACTCCTACAATGAGCAGTTCTTC TRBV4-1 . . TRBJ2-1
CASSLPAGGQETQYF TGTGCCAGCAGTTTACCTGCAGGGGGCCAGGAGACCCAGTACTTC TRBV28 many TRBD1 TRBJ2-5
CAGRQDPTNTGELFF TGTGCCGGTCGACAGGACCCGACGAACACCGGGGAGCTGTTTTTT TRBV6-1 . . TRBJ2-2
CASSAGQTYNSPLHF TGTGCCAGCAGTGCGGGACAGACTTATAATTCACCCCTCCACTTT TRBV28 many TRBD1 TRBJ1-6
CASTRRGGSDEKLFF TGTGCCAGCACCAGGCGCGGGGGTTCGGATGAAAAACTGTTTTTT TRBV7-6 . . TRBJ1-4
CASNPGTIHEQYF TGTGCCAGCAATCCAGGGACAATCCACGAGCAGTACTTC TRBV6-1 . . TRBJ2-7
CASSSSGVSYNEQFF TGTGCCAGCAGCTCTAGCGGAGTCTCCTACAATGAGCAGTTCTTC TRBV28 many TRBD2 TRBJ2-1
CSARTSGNEQFF TGCAGTGCCAGGACTAGCGGAAATGAGCAGTTCTTC TRBV20-1 many TRBD2 TRBJ2-1
CASSQASMTKRSDYGYTF TGTGCCAGCAGCCAAGCGAGTATGACAAAACGATCGGACTATGGCTACACCTTC TRBV3-1 many . TRBJ1-2
CASSATGGDPYGYTF TGTGCCAGCAGCGCGACGGGAGGAGATCCCTATGGCTACACCTTC TRBV5-5 many . TRBJ1-2
CATSRETSGGTGELFF TGTGCCACCAGCAGAGAGACTAGCGGGGGGACCGGGGAGCTGTTTTTT TRBV15 . TRBD2 TRBJ2-2
CSATGQPQHF TGCAGTGCTACCGGTCAGCCCCAGCATTTT TRBV20-1 . . TRBJ1-5
CASSSLAGQETQYF TGTGCCAGCAGCTCTCTAGCGGGTCAAGAGACCCAGTACTTC TRBV3-1 many TRBD2 TRBJ2-5
CSARPSDKYGTYISPLHF TGCAGTGCTAGACCATCCGACAAGTACGGAACCTATATTTCACCCCTCCACTTT TRBV20-1 . . TRBJ1-6
CASSLTGGHEQYF TGTGCCAGCAGCTTAACCGGAGGCCACGAGCAGTACTTC TRBV7-3 many . TRBJ2-7
CASTRTGLGNQPQHF TGTGCCAGCACCCGGACAGGGCTGGGTAATCAGCCCCAGCATTTT TRBV12-3/TRBV12-4 . TRBD1 TRBJ1-5
CASSEGRRQDGYTF TGTGCCAGCAGTGAGGGAAGGCGACAGGATGGCTACACCTTC TRBV2 many . TRBJ1-2
CATLGRFSSTDTQYF TGTGCCACCCTAGGCAGGTTCTCTAGCACAGATACGCAGTATTTT TRBV6-1 . . TRBJ2-3
CASSLWAGNTEAFF TGCGCCAGCAGCTTGTGGGCAGGAAACACTGAAGCTTTCTTT TRBV5-1 many . TRBJ1-1
CASSDASGASSYNEQFF TGTGCCAGCAGCGACGCTAGCGGGGCCAGCTCCTACAATGAGCAGTTCTTC TRBV5-1 . TRBD2 TRBJ2-1
CASRSGRDRGPYSPLHF TGTGCCAGCAGGTCAGGCCGGGACAGGGGGCCTTATTCACCCCTCCACTTT TRBV7-9 few TRBD1 TRBJ1-6
CSFTKPNTEAFF TGCAGCTTTACCAAGCCAAACACTGAAGCTTTCTTT TRBV29-1 . . TRBJ1-1
CASSFDGDTQYF TGTGCCAGCAGTTTTGATGGAGATACGCAGTATTTT TRBV27 many . TRBJ2-3
CATKGGVTNEKLFF TGTGCCACTAAGGGGGGCGTAACTAATGAAAAACTGTTTTTT TRBV28 . . TRBJ1-4
CASKDRDQPQHF TGTGCCAGTAAGGACAGAGATCAGCCCCAGCATTTT TRBV19 few . TRBJ1-5
CASSLGTGLDTEAFF TGCGCCAGCAGCTTAGGGACAGGGTTGGACACTGAAGCTTTCTTT TRBV5-1 many TRBD1 TRBJ1-1